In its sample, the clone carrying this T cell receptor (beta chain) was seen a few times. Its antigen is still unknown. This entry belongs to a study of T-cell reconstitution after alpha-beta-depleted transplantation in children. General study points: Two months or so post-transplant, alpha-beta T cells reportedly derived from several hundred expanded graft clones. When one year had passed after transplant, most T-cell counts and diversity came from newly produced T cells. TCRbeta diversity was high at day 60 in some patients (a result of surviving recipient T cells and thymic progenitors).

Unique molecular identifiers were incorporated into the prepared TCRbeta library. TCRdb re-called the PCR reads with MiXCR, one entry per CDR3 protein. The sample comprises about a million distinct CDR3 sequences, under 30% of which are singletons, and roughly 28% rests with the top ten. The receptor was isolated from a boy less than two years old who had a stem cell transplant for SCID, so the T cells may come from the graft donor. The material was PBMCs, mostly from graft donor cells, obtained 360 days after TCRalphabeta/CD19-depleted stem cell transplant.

The CDR3 spells CASRTGTTNEKLFF. In DNA, the CDR3 is TGTGCCAGCAGGACCGGGACAACTAATGAAAAACTGTTTTTT. V and J are TRBV28 and TRBJ1-4; D call uncertain. Trimming left V 6 bases short and J 0 bases short, with 8 bases between. From germline, CDR1 is MDHEN and CDR2 SYDVKM. CDR3 length equals 14 residues.